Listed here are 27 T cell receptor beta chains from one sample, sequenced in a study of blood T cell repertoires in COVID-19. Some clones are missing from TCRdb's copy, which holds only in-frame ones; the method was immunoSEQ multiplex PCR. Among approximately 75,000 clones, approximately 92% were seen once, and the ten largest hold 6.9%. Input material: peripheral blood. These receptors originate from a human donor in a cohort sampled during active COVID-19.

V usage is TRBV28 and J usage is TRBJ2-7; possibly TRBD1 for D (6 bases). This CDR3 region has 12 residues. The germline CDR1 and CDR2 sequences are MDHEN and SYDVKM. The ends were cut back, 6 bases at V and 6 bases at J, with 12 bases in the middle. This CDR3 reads CASSPDRVEQYF. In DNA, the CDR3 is TGTGCCAGCAGCCCGGACAGAGTCGAGCAGTACTTC.

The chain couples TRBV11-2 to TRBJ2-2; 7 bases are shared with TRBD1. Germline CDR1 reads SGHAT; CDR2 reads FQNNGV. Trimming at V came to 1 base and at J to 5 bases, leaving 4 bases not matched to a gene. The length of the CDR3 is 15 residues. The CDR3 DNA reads TGTGCCAGCAGCTTAGGGCCGACAGGGACCGGGGAGCTGTTTTTT. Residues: CASSLGPTGTGELFF.

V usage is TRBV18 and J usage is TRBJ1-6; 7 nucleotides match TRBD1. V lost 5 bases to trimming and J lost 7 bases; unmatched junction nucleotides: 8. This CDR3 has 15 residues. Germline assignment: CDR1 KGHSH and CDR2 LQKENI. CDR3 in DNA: TGTGCCAGCTCATCCTTGGGACAGATAAATTCACCCCTCCACTTT. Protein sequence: CASSSLGQINSPLHF.

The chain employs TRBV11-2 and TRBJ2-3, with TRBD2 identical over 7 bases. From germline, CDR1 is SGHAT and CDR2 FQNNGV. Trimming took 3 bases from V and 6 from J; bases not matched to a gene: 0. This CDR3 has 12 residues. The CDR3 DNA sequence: TGTGCCAGCAGCTTCGGGGGGGATACGCAGTATTTT. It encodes CASSFGGDTQYF.

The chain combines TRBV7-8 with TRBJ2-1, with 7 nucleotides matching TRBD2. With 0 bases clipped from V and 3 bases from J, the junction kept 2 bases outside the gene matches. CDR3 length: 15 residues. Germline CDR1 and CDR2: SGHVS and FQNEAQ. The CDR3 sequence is CASSLAGGIYNEQFF. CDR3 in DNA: TGTGCCAGCAGCTTAGCGGGAGGGATCTACAATGAGCAGTTCTTC.

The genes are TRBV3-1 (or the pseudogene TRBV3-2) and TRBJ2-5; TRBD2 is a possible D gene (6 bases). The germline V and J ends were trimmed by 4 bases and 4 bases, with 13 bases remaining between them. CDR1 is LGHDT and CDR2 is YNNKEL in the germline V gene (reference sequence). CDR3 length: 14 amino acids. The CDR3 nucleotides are TGTGCCAGCAGCCCCGTGGGGGAGGCAGAGACCCAGTACTTC. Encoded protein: CASSPVGEAETQYF.

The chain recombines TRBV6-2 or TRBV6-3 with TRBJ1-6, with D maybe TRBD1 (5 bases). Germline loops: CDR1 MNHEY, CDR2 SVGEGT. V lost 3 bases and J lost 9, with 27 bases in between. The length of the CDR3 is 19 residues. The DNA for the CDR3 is TGTGCCAGCAGTTATGACGGACAATTCGATATAATATCAGCTTCACCCCTCCACTTT. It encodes CASSYDGQFDIISASPLHF.

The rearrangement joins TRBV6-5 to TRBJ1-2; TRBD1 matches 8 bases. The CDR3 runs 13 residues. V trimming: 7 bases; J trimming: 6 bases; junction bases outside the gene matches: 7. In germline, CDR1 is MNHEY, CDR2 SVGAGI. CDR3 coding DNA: TGTGCCAGCACCCCACAGGGGGTGGATGGCTACACCTTC. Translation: CASTPQGVDGYTF.

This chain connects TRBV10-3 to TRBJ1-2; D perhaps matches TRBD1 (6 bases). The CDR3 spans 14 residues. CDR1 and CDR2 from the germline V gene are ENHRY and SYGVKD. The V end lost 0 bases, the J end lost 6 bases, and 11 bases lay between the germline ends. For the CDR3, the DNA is TGTGCCATCAGTGAGTCGACAGGTCGAAATGGCTACACCTTC. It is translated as CAISESTGRNGYTF.

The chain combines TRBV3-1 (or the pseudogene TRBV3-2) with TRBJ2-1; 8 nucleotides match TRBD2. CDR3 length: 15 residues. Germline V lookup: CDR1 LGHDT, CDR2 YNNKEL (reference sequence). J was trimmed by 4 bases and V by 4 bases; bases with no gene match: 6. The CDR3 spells CASSRSGGPYNEQFF. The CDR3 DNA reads TGTGCCAGCAGCCGGAGCGGGGGCCCGTACAATGAGCAGTTCTTC.

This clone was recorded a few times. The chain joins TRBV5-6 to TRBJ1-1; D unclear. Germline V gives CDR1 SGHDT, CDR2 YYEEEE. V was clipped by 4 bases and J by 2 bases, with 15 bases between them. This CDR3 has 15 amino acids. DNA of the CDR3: TGTGCCAGCAGCCCCCCGGGAGGCTCCAACACTGAAGCTTTCTTT. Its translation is CASSPPGGSNTEAFF. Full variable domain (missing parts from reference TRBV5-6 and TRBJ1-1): DAGVTQSPTHLIKTRGQQVTLRCSPKSGHDTVSWYQQALGQGPQFIFQYYEEEERQRGNFPDRFSGHQFPNYSSELNVNALLLGDSALYLCASSPPGGSNTEAFFGQGTRLTVV.

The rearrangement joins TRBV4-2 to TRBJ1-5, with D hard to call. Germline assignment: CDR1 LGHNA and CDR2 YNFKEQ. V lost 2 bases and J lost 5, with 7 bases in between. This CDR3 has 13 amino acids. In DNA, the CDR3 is TGTGCCAGCAGCCAAATGTTAGATCAGCCCCAGCATTTT. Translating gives CASSQMLDQPQHF.

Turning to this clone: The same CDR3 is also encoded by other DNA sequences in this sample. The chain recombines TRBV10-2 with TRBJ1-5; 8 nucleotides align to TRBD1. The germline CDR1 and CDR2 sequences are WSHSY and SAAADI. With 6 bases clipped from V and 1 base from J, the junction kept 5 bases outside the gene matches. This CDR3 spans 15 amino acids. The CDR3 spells CASRLGQGSNQPQHF. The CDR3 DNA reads TGCGCCAGCAGGTTAGGACAGGGAAGCAATCAGCCCCAGCATTTT.

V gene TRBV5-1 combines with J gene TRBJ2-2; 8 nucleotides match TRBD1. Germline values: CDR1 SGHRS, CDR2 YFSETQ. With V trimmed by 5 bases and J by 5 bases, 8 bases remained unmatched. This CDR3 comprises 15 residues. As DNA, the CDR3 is TGCGCCAGCAGGACCCGACAGGGGCGGACCGGGGAGCTGTTTTTT. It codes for CASRTRQGRTGELFF. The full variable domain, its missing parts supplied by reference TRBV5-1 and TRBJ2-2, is KAGVTQTPRYLIKTRGQQVTLSCSPISGHRSVSWYQQTPGQGLQFLFEYFSETQRNKGNFPGRFSGRQFSNSRSEMNVSTLELGDSALYLCASRTRQGRTGELFFGEGSRLTVL.

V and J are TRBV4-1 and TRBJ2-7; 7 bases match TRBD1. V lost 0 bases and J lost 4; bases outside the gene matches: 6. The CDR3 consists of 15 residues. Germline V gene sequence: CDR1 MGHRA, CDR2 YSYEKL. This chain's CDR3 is CASSQDEGARYEQYF. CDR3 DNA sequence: TGCGCCAGCAGCCAAGATGAGGGGGCCCGGTACGAGCAGTACTTC.

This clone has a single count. In DNA, the CDR3 is TGTGCCAGCAGGAGAATTACAGGGCCCGCTGAAGCTTTCTTT. Its protein product is CASRRITGPAEAFF. This chain uses TRBV2 with TRBJ1-1; D possibly corresponds to TRBD1 (6 bases). This CDR3 has 14 residues. Trimming left V 6 bases short and J 6 bases short, with 17 bases between. Germline V gene data show CDR1 as SNHLY and CDR2 as FYNNEI. Using reference TRBV2 and TRBJ1-1 for the parts outside the CDR3, the full variable domain is EPEVTQTPSHQVTQMGQEVILRCVPISNHLYFYWYRQILGQKVEFLVSFYNNEISEKSEIFDDQFSVERPDGSNFTLKIRSTKLEDSAMYFCASRRITGPAEAFFGQGTRLTVV.

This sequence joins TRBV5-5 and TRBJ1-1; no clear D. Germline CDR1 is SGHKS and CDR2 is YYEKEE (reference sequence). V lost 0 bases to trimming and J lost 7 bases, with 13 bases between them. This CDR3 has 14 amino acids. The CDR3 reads CASSLAVVVREAFF. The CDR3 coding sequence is TGTGCCAGCAGCTTGGCCGTGGTAGTGCGTGAAGCTTTCTTT.

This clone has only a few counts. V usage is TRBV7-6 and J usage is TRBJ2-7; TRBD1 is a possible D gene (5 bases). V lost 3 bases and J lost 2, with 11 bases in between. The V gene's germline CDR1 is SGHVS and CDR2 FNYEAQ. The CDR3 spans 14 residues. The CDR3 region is CASSLRTNTYEQYF. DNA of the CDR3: TGTGCCAGCAGCTTGAGGACAAATACCTACGAGCAGTACTTC.

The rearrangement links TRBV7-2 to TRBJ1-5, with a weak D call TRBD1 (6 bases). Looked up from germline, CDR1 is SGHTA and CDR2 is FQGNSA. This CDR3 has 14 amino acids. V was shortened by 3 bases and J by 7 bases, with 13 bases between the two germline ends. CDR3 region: CASSFGQKGQPQHF. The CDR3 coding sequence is TGTGCCAGCAGCTTCGGACAGAAAGGGCAGCCCCAGCATTTT.

CDR3 amino acids: CASSQQHGGGGYEQYF. The CDR3 DNA reads TGCGCCAGCAGCCAGCAGCACGGGGGTGGTGGCTACGAGCAGTACTTC. The rearrangement uses TRBV4-3 and TRBJ2-7; possible D gene TRBD2, 6 bases. This CDR3 region has 16 residues. Germline V gives CDR1 LGHNA, CDR2 YSLEER. The V end lost 3 bases, the J end lost 3 bases, and 18 bases lay between the germline ends.

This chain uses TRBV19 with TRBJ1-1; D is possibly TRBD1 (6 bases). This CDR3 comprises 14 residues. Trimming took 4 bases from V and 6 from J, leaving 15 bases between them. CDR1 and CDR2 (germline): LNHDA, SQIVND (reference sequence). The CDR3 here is CASSTQTNRAEAFF. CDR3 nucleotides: TGTGCCAGTAGTACACAAACCAACAGGGCTGAAGCTTTCTTT.

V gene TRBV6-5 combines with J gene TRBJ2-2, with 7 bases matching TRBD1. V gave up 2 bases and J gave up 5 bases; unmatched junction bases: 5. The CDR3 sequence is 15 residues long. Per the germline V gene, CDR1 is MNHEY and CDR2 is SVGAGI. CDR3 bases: TGTGCCAGCAGTTACCCGGGACAGTCGACCGGGGAGCTGTTTTTT. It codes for CASSYPGQSTGELFF.

The CDR3 here is CASSQEDGGSSYNEQFF. The DNA of the CDR3 is TGTGCCAGCAGCCAAGAGGACGGGGGGAGCTCCTACAATGAGCAGTTCTTC. V is TRBV3-1 (or the pseudogene TRBV3-2) and J is TRBJ2-1, with 7 nucleotides matching TRBD2. This CDR3 contains 17 residues. Germline-derived CDR1 and CDR2 are LGHDT and YNNKEL (reference sequence). The J segment lost 0 bases and the V segment lost 0 bases, leaving 5 bases of the junction unmatched.

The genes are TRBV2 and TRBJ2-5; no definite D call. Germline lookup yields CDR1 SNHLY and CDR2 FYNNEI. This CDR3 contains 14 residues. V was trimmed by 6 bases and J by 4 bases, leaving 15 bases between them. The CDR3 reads CASRPGLDSETQYF. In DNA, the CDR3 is TGTGCCAGCAGGCCTGGATTAGACTCAGAGACCCAGTACTTC.

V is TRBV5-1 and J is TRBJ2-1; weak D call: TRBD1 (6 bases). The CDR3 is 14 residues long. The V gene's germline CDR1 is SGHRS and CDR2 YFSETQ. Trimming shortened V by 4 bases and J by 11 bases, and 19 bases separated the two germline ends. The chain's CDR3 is CASSVPPGTGQQFF. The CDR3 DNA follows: TGCGCCAGCAGCGTGCCTCCGGGAACAGGGCAGCAGTTCTTC.

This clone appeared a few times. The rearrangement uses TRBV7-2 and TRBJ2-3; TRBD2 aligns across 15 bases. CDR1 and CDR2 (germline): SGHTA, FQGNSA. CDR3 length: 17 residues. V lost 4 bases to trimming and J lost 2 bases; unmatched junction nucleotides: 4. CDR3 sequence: CASSSGTSGGYTDTQYF. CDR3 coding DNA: TGTGCCAGCAGCTCCGGGACTAGCGGGGGGTACACAGATACGCAGTATTTT.

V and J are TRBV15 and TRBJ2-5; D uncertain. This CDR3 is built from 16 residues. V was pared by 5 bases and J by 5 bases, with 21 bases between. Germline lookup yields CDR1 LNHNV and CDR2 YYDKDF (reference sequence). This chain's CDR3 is CATSPPRPSARETQYF. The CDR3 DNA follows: TGTGCCACCAGCCCACCTAGGCCCTCAGCGAGGGAGACCCAGTACTTC.